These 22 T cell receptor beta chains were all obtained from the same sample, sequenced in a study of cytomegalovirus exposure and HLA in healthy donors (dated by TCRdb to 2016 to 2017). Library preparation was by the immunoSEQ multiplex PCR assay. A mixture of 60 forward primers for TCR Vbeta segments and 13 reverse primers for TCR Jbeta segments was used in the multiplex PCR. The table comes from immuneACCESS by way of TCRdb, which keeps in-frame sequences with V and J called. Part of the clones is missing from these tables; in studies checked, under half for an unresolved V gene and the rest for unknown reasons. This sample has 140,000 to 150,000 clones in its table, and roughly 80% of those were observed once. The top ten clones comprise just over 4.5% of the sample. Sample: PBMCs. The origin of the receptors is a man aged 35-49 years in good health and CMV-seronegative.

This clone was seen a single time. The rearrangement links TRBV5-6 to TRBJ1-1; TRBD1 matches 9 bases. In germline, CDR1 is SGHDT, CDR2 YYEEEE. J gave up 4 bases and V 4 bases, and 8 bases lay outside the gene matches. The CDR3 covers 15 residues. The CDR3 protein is CASSPLTGGITEAFF. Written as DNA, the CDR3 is TGTGCCAGCAGCCCTCTAACAGGGGGCATCACTGAAGCTTTCTTT.

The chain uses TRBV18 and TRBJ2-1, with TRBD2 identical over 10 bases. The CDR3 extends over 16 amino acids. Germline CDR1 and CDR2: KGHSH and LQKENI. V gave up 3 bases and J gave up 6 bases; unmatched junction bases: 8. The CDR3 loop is CASSPNLAGGSNEQFF. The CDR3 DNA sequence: TGTGCCAGCTCACCTAACTTAGCGGGGGGAAGCAATGAGCAGTTCTTC.

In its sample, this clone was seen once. Here the CDR3 reads CASSSGLWEAFF. The CDR3 nucleotides read TGTGCCAGCAGTTCAGGGCTTTGGGAAGCTTTCTTT. The V call is TRBV6-6, the J call TRBJ1-1; D may be TRBD1 (5 bases). V lost 4 bases, J lost 8 bases, and 11 bases lay in between. From germline, CDR1 is MNHNY and CDR2 SVGAGI (reference sequence). The CDR3 contains 12 residues.

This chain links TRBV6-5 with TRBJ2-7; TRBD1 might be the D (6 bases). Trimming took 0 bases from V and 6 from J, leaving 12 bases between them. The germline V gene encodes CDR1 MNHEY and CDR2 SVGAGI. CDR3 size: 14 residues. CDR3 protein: CASSYSGIQGEQYF. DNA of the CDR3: TGTGCCAGCAGTTACTCAGGGATACAGGGCGAGCAGTACTTC.

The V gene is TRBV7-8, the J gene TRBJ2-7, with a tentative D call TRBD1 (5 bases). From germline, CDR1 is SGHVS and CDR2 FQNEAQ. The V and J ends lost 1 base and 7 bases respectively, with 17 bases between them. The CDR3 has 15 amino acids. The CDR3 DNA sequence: TGTGCCAGCAGCTTAGAGGCAGGCCTCGCAGGGGAGCAGTACTTC. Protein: CASSLEAGLAGEQYF.

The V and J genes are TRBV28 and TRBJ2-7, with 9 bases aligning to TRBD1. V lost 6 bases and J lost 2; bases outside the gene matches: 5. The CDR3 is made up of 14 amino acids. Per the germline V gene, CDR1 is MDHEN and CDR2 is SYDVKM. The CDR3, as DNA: TGTGCCAGCAGCAACAGGGGGCGCACCTACGAGCAGTACTTC. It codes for CASSNRGRTYEQYF.

CDR3 sequence: CASSRVRGGGTEAFF. The CDR3 region has the DNA TGTGCCAGCAGCCGCGTCCGGGGGGGCGGCACTGAAGCTTTCTTT. The rearrangement uses TRBV5-8 and TRBJ1-1; weak D call: TRBD1 (6 bases). Germline V lookup: CDR1 SGHTS, CDR2 YDEGEE. The length of the CDR3 is 15 residues. V gave up 4 bases and J gave up 4 bases, with 17 bases separating them.

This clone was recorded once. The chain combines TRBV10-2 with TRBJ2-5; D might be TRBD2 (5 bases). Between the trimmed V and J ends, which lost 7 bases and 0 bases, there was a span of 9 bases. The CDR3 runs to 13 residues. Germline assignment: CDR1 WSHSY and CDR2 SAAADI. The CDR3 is CASMRTYQETQYF. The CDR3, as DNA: TGCGCCAGCATGAGGACTTACCAAGAGACCCAGTACTTC.

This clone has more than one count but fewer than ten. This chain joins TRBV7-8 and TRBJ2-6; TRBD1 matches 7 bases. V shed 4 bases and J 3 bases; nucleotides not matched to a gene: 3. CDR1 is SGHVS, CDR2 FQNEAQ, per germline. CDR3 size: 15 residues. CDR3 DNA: TGTGCCAGCAGCTCAGACAGGGTTGGGGCCAACGTCCTGACTTTC. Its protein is CASSSDRVGANVLTF.

The CDR3 region is CASTNRRSREGTEAFF. The CDR3 nucleotides are TGTGCCAGCACCAATAGGCGCTCTCGCGAGGGCACTGAAGCTTTCTTT. The chain uses TRBV27 and TRBJ1-1; no clear D. Germline values: CDR1 MNHEY, CDR2 SMNVEV (reference sequence). Between the trimmed V and J ends, which lost 7 bases and 4 bases, there was a span of 22 bases. There are 16 residues in the CDR3.

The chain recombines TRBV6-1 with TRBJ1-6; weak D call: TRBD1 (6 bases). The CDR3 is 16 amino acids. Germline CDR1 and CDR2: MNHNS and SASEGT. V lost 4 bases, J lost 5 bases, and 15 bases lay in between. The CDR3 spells CASSARDTADNSPLHF. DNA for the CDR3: TGTGCCAGCAGTGCCCGGGACACGGCGGATAATTCACCCCTCCACTTT.

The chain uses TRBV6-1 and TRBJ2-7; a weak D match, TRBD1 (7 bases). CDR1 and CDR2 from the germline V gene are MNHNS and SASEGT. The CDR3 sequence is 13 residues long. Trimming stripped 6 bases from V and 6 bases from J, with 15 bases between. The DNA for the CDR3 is TGTGCCAGCAGCGCGGGACAGCGCTCCGAGCAGTACTTC. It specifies CASSAGQRSEQYF.

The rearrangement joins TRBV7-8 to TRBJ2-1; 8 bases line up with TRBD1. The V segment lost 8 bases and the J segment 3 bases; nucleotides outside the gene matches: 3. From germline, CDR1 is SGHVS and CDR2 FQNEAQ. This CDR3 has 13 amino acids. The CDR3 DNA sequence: TGTGCCAGCGCCGGGACAGGCTACAATGAGCAGTTCTTC. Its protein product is CASAGTGYNEQFF. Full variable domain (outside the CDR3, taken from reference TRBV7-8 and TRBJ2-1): GAGVSQSPRYKVAKRGQDVALRCDPISGHVSLFWYQQALGQGPEFLTYFQNEAQLDKSGLPSDRFFAERPEGSVSTLKIQRTQQEDSAVYLCASAGTGYNEQFFGPGTRLTVL.

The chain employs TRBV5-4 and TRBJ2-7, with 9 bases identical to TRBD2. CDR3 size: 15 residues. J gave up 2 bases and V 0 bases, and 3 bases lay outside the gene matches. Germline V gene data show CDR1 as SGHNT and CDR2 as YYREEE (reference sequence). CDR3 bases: TGTGCCAGCAGCTTGGCTGGCGGGGGGGCCTACGAGCAGTACTTC. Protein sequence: CASSLAGGGAYEQYF.

The CDR3 DNA is TGTGCCAGCAGGTTAACACAGAACACTGAAGCTTTCTTT. Its translation is CASRLTQNTEAFF. The chain links TRBV6-5 to TRBJ1-1; D is unresolved. Trimming took 6 bases from V and 1 from J, leaving 9 bases between them. Germline-derived CDR1 and CDR2 are MNHEY and SVGAGI. The CDR3 sequence is 13 residues long.

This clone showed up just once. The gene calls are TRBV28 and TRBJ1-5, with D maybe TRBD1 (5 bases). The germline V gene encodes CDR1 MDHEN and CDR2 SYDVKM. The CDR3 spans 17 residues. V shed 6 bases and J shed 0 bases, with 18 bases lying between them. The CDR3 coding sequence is TGTGCCAGCAGATACTCGGGACTTCGAGTTAGCAATCAGCCCCAGCATTTT. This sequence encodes CASRYSGLRVSNQPQHF.

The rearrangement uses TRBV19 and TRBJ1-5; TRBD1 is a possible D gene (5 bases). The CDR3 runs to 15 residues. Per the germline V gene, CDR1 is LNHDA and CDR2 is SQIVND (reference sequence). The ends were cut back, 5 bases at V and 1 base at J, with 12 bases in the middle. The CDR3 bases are TGTGCCAGTAGTGGACATATGGGGAGCAATCAGCCCCAGCATTTT. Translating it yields CASSGHMGSNQPQHF.

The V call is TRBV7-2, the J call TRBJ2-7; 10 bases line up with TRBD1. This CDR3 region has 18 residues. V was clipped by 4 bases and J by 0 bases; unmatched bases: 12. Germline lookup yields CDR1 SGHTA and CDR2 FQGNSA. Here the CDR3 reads CASSSRTRQGAYSYEQYF. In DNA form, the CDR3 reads TGTGCCAGCAGCTCCCGGACCCGACAGGGGGCCTACTCCTACGAGCAGTACTTC. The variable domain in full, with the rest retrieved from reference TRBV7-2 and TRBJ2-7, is GAGVSQSPSNKVTEKGKDVELRCDPISGHTALYWYRQSLGQGLEFLIYFQGNSAPDKSGLPSDRFSAERTGGSVSTLTIQRTQQEDSAVYLCASSSRTRQGAYSYEQYFGPGTRLTVT.

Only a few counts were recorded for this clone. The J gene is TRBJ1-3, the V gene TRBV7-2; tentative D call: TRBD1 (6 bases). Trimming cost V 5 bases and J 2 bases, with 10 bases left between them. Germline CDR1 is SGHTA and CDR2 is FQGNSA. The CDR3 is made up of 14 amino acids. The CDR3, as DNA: TGTGCCAGCAGCCGTGGGACACCTGGAAACACCATATATTTT. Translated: CASSRGTPGNTIYF.

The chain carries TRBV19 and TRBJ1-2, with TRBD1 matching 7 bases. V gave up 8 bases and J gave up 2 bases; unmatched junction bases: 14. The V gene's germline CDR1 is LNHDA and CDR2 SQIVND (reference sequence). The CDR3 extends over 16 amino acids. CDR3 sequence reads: CASFNLWDRANYGYTF. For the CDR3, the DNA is TGTGCCAGTTTCAACCTTTGGGACAGAGCAAACTATGGCTACACCTTC.

The CDR3 loop reads CASSFDRGMSYEQYF. Here the CDR3 DNA reads TGTGCCAGCAGCTTTGACAGGGGAATGTCCTACGAGCAGTACTTC. This rearrangement joins TRBV7-9 to TRBJ2-7; the match to TRBD1 covers 8 bases. This CDR3 region has 15 residues. J gave up 1 base and V 3 bases, and 5 bases lay outside the gene matches. Germline CDR1 is SEHNR and CDR2 is FQNEAQ (reference sequence).

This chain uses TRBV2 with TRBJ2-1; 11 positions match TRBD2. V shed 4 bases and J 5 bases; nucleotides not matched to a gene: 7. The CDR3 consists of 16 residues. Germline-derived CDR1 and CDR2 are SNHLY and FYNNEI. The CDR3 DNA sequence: TGTGCCAGCAGTGGTTCTCTGGGACTAGCGGACAATGAGCAGTTCTTC. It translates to CASSGSLGLADNEQFF.